The clone carrying this T cell receptor (beta chain) came up a few times. The antigen is not known. Reverse transcription of all isolated RNA meant that expressed TCRB transcripts were sequenced. Data came from immunoSEQ multiplex PCR; TCRdb stores just in-frame clones and leaves some out. The sample shows 330,000 or so clones, around 20% of them seen only once. These data are taken from a study of beta chain features in type 1 diabetes. Notes on the study in general: The similarity of naive, central memory and Treg TCRB repertoires appeared greater among patients than among healthy donors.

V lost 0 bases and J lost 6, with 14 bases in between. There are 16 residues in the CDR3. Germline CDR1 SGHDN, CDR2 FVKESK. The sample consisted of naive CD4+ T cells from blood. This receptor was identified in a woman aged 18-35 years in good health. V usage is TRBV14 and J usage is TRBJ2-2, with TRBD1 as a possible D gene (6 bases). As DNA, the CDR3 is TGTGCCAGCAGCCAAGAAGGCGCAGGGGTCGCCGGGGAGCTGTTTTTT. Translating it yields CASSQEGAGVAGELFF.